Shown below are 24 T cell receptor beta chains from a single sample sequenced in a study of blood T cell repertoires in COVID-19. Data came from immunoSEQ multiplex PCR; TCRdb stores just in-frame clones and leaves some out. This sample carries roughly 120,000 clones, 90% of them seen once, and the ten largest clones take about 4%. Specimen: peripheral blood. All receptors derive from a woman aged 60-75 years with COVID-19, enrolled during active disease.

V and J are TRBV18 and TRBJ1-3; 8 nucleotides match TRBD1. Per the germline V gene, CDR1 is KGHSH and CDR2 is LQKENI. This CDR3 comprises 15 residues. V shed 6 bases and J 4 bases; nucleotides not matched to a gene: 8. This chain's CDR3 is CASSRQGAGGNTIYF. DNA for the CDR3: TGTGCCAGCTCTCGTCAGGGGGCTGGAGGAAACACCATATATTTT.

The chain has TRBV11-2 and TRBJ2-7; D is ambiguous. V lost 2 bases, J lost 0 bases, and 5 bases lay in between. This CDR3 spans 13 amino acids. Germline CDR1 reads SGHAT; CDR2 reads FQNNGV. The CDR3 region has the DNA TGTGCCAGCAGCTTAACAGACTCCTACGAGCAGTACTTC. Translated: CASSLTDSYEQYF. Supplemented by reference TRBV11-2 and TRBJ2-7, the full variable domain reads EAGVAQSPRYKIIEKRQSVAFWCNPISGHATLYWYQQILGQGPKLLIQFQNNGVVDDSQLPKDRFSAERLKGVDSTLKIQPAKLEDSAVYLCASSLTDSYEQYFGPGTRLTVT.

This clone turned up a few times. The CDR3: CASSPLTGLTHEQYF. CDR3 DNA sequence: TGTGCCAGCAGTCCCTTAACAGGGTTAACTCACGAGCAGTACTTC. This chain joins TRBV27 and TRBJ2-7; perhaps TRBD1 as D (6 bases). The CDR3 loop spans 15 amino acids. V was trimmed by 5 bases and J by 5 bases, leaving 19 bases between them. Per germline, CDR1 MNHEY and CDR2 SMNVEV (reference sequence).

The J gene is TRBJ1-1, the V gene TRBV6-5; D may be TRBD1 (5 bases). The germline V gene has CDR1 MNHEY and CDR2 SVGAGI. Trimming removed 0 bases from V and 5 bases from J, with 16 bases in between. The CDR3 consists of 16 residues. DNA for the CDR3: TGTGCCAGCAGTTACTCTCACCGGGGGTGGAGTACTGAAGCTTTCTTT. This sequence encodes CASSYSHRGWSTEAFF.

The chain carries TRBV6-1 and TRBJ2-1; 11 bases are a match to TRBD2. The CDR3 has 16 residues. CDR1 and CDR2 (germline): MNHNS, SASEGT. With V trimmed by 1 base and J by 8 bases, 7 bases remained unmatched. The CDR3 DNA sequence: TGTGCCAGCAGTGAAGTCGGGCTAGCGGGGGGATATGAGCAGTTCTTC. Protein: CASSEVGLAGGYEQFF.

The chain couples TRBV11-2 to TRBJ2-2, with TRBD1 matching over 9 bases. Trimming at V came to 5 bases and at J to 5 bases, leaving 0 bases not matched to a gene. The CDR3 has 13 residues. The germline gives CDR1 SGHAT, CDR2 FQNNGV. The chain's CDR3 is CASSGQGTGELFF. The CDR3 DNA follows: TGTGCCAGCAGCGGACAGGGGACCGGGGAGCTGTTTTTT.

The V and J genes are TRBV19 and TRBJ2-7, with D perhaps TRBD1 (5 bases). Trimming took 4 bases from V and 2 from J, leaving 15 bases between them. This CDR3 is 15 amino acids long. Germline assignment: CDR1 LNHDA and CDR2 SQIVND (reference sequence). CDR3 protein: CASSNPGRAAYEQYF. CDR3 in DNA: TGTGCCAGTAGTAACCCCGGCAGGGCCGCCTACGAGCAGTACTTC.

The V call is TRBV2, the J call TRBJ2-2, with D possibly matching TRBD2 (6 bases). V lost 8 bases and J 6 bases, leaving 19 bases between the germline ends. Per the germline V gene, CDR1 is SNHLY and CDR2 is FYNNEI. The CDR3 is made up of 15 amino acids. The CDR3 nucleotides read TGTGCCAGCGGGTCTGGAACGGGGGTTGCCGGGGAGCTGTTTTTT. This sequence encodes CASGSGTGVAGELFF.

This chain joins TRBV5-5 and TRBJ1-5, with D hard to call. There are 16 residues in the CDR3. The V end lost 4 bases, the J end lost 0 bases, and 14 bases lay between the germline ends. Germline assignment: CDR1 SGHKS and CDR2 YYEKEE (reference sequence). CDR3 loop: CASSEGYILSNQPQHF. The CDR3 DNA is TGTGCCAGCAGCGAGGGATACATCCTTAGCAATCAGCCCCAGCATTTT.

The chain is built from TRBV5-6 and TRBJ1-5; TRBD1 might be the D (6 bases). Trimming removed 0 bases from V and 1 base from J, with 11 bases in between. Per germline, CDR1 SGHDT and CDR2 YYEEEE. There are 16 residues in the CDR3. The CDR3 here is CASSLGGGESNQPQHF. In DNA form, the CDR3 reads TGTGCCAGCAGCTTGGGGGGGGGCGAGAGCAATCAGCCCCAGCATTTT.

This chain uses TRBV21-1 with TRBJ1-1; the table calls TRBD1, which could not be checked here. TRBV21-1 is annotated as a pseudogene. This CDR3 contains 16 residues. The CDR3 loop reads CASSKGARQGGTEAFF. CDR3 bases: TGTGCCAGCAGCAAAGGGGCCCGACAGGGAGGAACTGAAGCTTTCTTT.

The sample holds one count of this clone. The chain links TRBV5-4 to TRBJ2-3; weak D call: TRBD2 (7 bases). CDR1 SGHNT and CDR2 YYREEE come from the germline V gene (reference sequence). This CDR3 region has 16 residues. Trimming removed 4 bases from V and 1 base from J, with 16 bases in between. The CDR3 DNA reads as TGTGCCAGCAGCCTGAGACTAGCAGGGGGCACAGATACGCAGTATTTT. It translates to CASSLRLAGGTDTQYF.

The rearrangement links TRBV7-3 to TRBJ1-2, with a possible D match to TRBD1 (5 bases). V lost 5 bases and J lost 6, with 13 bases in between. CDR1 and CDR2 from the germline V gene are SGHTA and FQGTGA. The CDR3 is 13 residues long. CDR3 coding DNA: TGTGCCAGCAGCCCGCAGGGAACTGATGGCTACACCTTC. Translating gives CASSPQGTDGYTF. The full variable domain, with the rest looked up from reference TRBV7-3 and TRBJ1-2, is GAGVSQTPSNKVTEKGKYVELRCDPISGHTALYWYRQSLGQGPEFLIYFQGTGAADDSGLPNDRFFAVRPEGSVSTLKIQRTERGDSAVYLCASSPQGTDGYTFGSGTRLTVV.

The rearrangement uses TRBV5-1 and TRBJ2-3, with TRBD1 as a possible D gene (6 bases). Per germline, CDR1 SGHRS and CDR2 YFSETQ. V lost 1 base to trimming and J lost 4 bases, with 13 bases between them. The CDR3 has 15 residues. CDR3 amino acids: CASSLSGDRADTQYF. CDR3 coding DNA: TGCGCCAGCAGCTTGTCAGGGGATAGGGCAGATACGCAGTATTTT.

This clone was observed a few times. V is TRBV7-9 and J is TRBJ1-1; TRBD1 might be the D (5 bases). The CDR3 is 14 amino acids. Germline V gives CDR1 SEHNR, CDR2 FQNEAQ (reference sequence). V was clipped by 6 bases and J by 5 bases, with 16 bases between them. The DNA of the CDR3 is TGTGCCAGCAGTACGGAGGGGTCGGGAACTGAAGCTTTCTTT. Protein: CASSTEGSGTEAFF. The entire variable domain, with the rest obtained from reference TRBV7-9 and TRBJ1-1, is as follows: DTGVSQNPRHKITKRGQNVTFRCDPISEHNRLYWYRQTLGQGPEFLTYFQNEAQLEKSRLLSDRFSAERPKGSFSTLEIQRTEQGDSAMYLCASSTEGSGTEAFFGQGTRLTVV.

This clone was counted only a few times. The V gene is TRBV27, the J gene TRBJ2-2; tentative D call: TRBD1 (5 bases). Trimming pared 2 bases from V and 4 bases from J, leaving 11 bases between. The length of the CDR3 is 15 residues. The germline V gene encodes CDR1 MNHEY and CDR2 SMNVEV (reference sequence). The CDR3 loop reads CASSLNGHLTGELFF. The CDR3 DNA follows: TGTGCCAGCAGTTTAAATGGACACCTCACCGGGGAGCTGTTTTTT.

The chain uses TRBV11-2 and TRBJ1-4, with TRBD1 as a possible D gene (6 bases). CDR3 length: 14 amino acids. Germline assignment: CDR1 SGHAT and CDR2 FQNNGV. Trimming shortened V by 5 bases and J by 8 bases, and 15 bases separated the two germline ends. The CDR3 is CASSTPGDWEKLFF. The CDR3, as DNA: TGTGCCAGCAGCACTCCAGGGGATTGGGAAAAACTGTTTTTT.

The chain couples TRBV20-1 to TRBJ1-2; no firm D call. Trimming removed 1 base at V and 9 bases at J, with 9 bases between. The CDR3 extends over 11 amino acids. Germline V gene data show CDR1 as DFQATT and CDR2 as SNEGSKA (reference sequence). The DNA for the CDR3 is TGCAGTGCTAGAGTGGAGGGAAGCTACACCTTC. Translating gives CSARVEGSYTF.

This chain uses TRBV7-9 with TRBJ1-2, with D possibly TRBD1 on 6 matching bases. V was pared by 2 bases and J by 8 bases, with 15 bases between. CDR1 SEHNR and CDR2 FQNEAQ come from the germline V gene (reference sequence). The CDR3 spans 14 residues. CDR3 sequence (DNA): TGTGCCAGCAGCTTACCCACAGGGACGTTAGGCTACACCTTC. Its translation: CASSLPTGTLGYTF.

Worth noting for this clone: Different DNA sequences within this sample yield the same CDR3. The chain links TRBV5-1 to TRBJ1-2; 8 bases line up with TRBD1. V dropped 3 bases and J dropped 4; count of bases not matched to a gene: 5. The CDR3 consists of 14 residues. CDR1 and CDR2 (germline): SGHRS, YFSETQ. The CDR3 loop reads CASSSGQGGYGYTF. The CDR3 DNA follows: TGCGCCAGCAGCTCAGGACAGGGAGGCTATGGCTACACCTTC. The entire variable domain, with the rest obtained from reference TRBV5-1 and TRBJ1-2, is as follows: KAGVTQTPRYLIKTRGQQVTLSCSPISGHRSVSWYQQTPGQGLQFLFEYFSETQRNKGNFPGRFSGRQFSNSRSEMNVSTLELGDSALYLCASSSGQGGYGYTFGSGTRLTVV.

This chain connects TRBV6-5 to TRBJ2-3; D is possibly TRBD2 (6 bases). CDR1 and CDR2 from the germline V gene are MNHEY and SVGAGI. Trimming took 7 bases from V and 0 from J, leaving 14 bases between them. The CDR3 is 15 amino acids. The DNA of the CDR3 is TGTGCCAGCACCTCAGCGGGCAGAAGCACAGATACGCAGTATTTT. As protein: CASTSAGRSTDTQYF.

This chain uses TRBV7-3 with TRBJ1-5; a weak D match, TRBD1 (6 bases). V gave up 2 bases and J gave up 4 bases, with 18 bases separating them. The CDR3 loop spans 17 amino acids. Germline CDR1 is SGHTA and CDR2 is FQGTGA. In DNA form, the CDR3 reads TGTGCCAGCAGCTTAGGCCGGGACAAAAGGGGTAATCAGCCCCAGCATTTT. This translates into CASSLGRDKRGNQPQHF.

This chain joins TRBV19 and TRBJ2-7; no clear D. Germline V lookup: CDR1 LNHDA, CDR2 SQIVND (reference sequence). The V end lost 1 base, the J end lost 2 bases, and 6 bases lay between the germline ends. The CDR3 extends over 13 amino acids. CDR3 DNA sequence: TGTGCCAGTAGTATAGCTACAGCCTACGAGCAGTACTTC. This codes for CASSIATAYEQYF.

The chain has TRBV9 and TRBJ1-1; no clear D gene. Trimming pared 0 bases from V and 4 bases from J, leaving 10 bases between. Germline V gene sequence: CDR1 SGDLS, CDR2 YYNGEE. The CDR3 contains 14 residues. CDR3 in DNA: TGTGCCAGCAGCGTAGGGGTATCAGGCACTGAAGCTTTCTTT. This encodes CASSVGVSGTEAFF.